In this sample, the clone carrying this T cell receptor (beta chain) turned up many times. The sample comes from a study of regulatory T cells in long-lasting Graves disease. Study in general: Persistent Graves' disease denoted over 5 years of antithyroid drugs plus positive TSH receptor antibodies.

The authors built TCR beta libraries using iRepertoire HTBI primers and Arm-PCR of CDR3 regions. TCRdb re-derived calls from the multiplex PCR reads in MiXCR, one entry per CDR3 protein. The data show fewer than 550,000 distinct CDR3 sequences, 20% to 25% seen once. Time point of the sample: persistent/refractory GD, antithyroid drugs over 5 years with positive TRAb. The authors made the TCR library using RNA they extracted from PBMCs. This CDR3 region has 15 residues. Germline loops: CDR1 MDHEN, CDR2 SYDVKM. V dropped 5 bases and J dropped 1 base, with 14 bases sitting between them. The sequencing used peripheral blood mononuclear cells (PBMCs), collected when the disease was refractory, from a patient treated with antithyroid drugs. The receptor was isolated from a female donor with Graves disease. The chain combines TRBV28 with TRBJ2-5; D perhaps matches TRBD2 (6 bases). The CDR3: CASSTAGSSQETQYF. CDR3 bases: TGTGCCAGCAGTACCGCCGGGAGCTCCCAAGAGACCCAGTACTTC.